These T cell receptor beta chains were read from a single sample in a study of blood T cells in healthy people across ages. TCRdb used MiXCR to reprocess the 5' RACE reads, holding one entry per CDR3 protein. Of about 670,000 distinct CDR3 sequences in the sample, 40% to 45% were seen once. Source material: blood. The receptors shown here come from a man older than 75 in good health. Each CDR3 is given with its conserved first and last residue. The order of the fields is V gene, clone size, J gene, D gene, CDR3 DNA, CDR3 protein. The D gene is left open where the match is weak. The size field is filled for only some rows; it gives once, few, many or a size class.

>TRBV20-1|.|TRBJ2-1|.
TGCAGTGCTAGAGACAGACTCTTCTCGAACAATGAGCAGTTCTTC
CSARDRLFSNNEQFF
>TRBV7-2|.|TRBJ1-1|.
TGTGCCAGCAGCTTGGCGAACTTCAAAACAGGGCTGAACACTGAAGCTTTCTTT
CASSLANFKTGLNTEAFF
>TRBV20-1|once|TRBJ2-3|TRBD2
TGCAGTGCTAGAGATCTAAGGACTAGCGAACACACAGATACGCAGTATTTT
CSARDLRTSEHTDTQYF
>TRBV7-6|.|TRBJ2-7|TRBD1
TGTGCCAGCAGCTTGCTGGACAGGGGCCACGAGCAGTACTTC
CASSLLDRGHEQYF
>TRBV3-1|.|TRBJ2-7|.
TGTGCCAGCAGCCAAAGCACCGGGCCCTCGGCCGAGCAGTACTTC
CASSQSTGPSAEQYF
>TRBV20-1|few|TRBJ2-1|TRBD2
TGCAGTGCTTCCCAGATCGGGGGGGAGGTCAATGAGCAGTTCTTC
CSASQIGGEVNEQFF
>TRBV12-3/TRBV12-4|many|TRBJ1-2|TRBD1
TGTGCCAGCAGTTTCGGGACAGCCTATGGCTACACCTTC
CASSFGTAYGYTF
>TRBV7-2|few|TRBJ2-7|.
TGTGCCAGCAGCTTATTGGGATCCGCCGACGAGCAGTACTTC
CASSLLGSADEQYF
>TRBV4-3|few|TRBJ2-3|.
TGCGCCAGCAGCGCTCGACCGGACACATCAGATACGCAGTATTTT
CASSARPDTSDTQYF
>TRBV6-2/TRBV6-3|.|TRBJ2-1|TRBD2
TGTGCCAGCAGCCTGGGGGCGGGAGGCGGTAGGGAGCAGTTCTTC
CASSLGAGGGREQFF
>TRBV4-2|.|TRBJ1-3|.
TGTGCCAGCAGCCAAGTGTTGACAGGAGACTCTGGAAACACCATATATTTT
CASSQVLTGDSGNTIYF
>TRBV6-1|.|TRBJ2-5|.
TGTGCCAGCAGGGCGACAGAATCCATCCAAGAGACCCAGTACTTC
CASRATESIQETQYF
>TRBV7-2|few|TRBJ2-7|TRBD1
TGTGCCAGCACCTCGACAGGGGGCTACTACGAGCAGTACTTC
CASTSTGGYYEQYF
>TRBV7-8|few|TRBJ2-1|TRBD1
TGTGCCAGCAGCCCGCATGGCGTAGACAGGGATGAGCAGTTCTTC
CASSPHGVDRDEQFF
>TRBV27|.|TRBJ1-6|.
TGTGCCAGCAGTTTATGGGTCAGGAGCTCCTATAATTCACCCCTCCACTTT
CASSLWVRSSYNSPLHF
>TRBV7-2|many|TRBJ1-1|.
TGTGCCAGCAGCACCAACCCCCAGGGGACTGAAGCTTTCTTT
CASSTNPQGTEAFF
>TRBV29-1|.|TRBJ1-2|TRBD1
TGCAGCGTGCCGGGACAGGTACCCTATGGCTACACCTTC
CSVPGQVPYGYTF
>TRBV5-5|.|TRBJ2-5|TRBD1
TGTGCCAGCAGCTTGGTGACAGGGGGCGCGGGGGAGACCCAGTACTTC
CASSLVTGGAGETQYF
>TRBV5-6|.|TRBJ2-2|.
TGTGCCAGCAGCTTGTTGGGCGGTTCGAACACCGGGGAGCTGTTTTTT
CASSLLGGSNTGELFF
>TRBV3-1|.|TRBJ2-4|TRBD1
TGTGCCAGCAGCCAAGAATTGGGGACAGGGCCAGCCAAAAACATTATGTACTTC
CASSQELGTGPAKNIMYF
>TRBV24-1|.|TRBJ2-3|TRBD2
TGTGCCACCAGTGGTGCGACTAGCGGGGGTCTAGATACGCAGTATTTT
CATSGATSGGLDTQYF
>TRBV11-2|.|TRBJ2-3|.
TGTGCCAGCAGCTTAAACTTCGGGGACGGAAACACAGATACGCAGTATTTT
CASSLNFGDGNTDTQYF
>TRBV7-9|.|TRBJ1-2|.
TGTGCCAGCAGCTTATATAACTCAGGGTCCTATGGCTACACCTTC
CASSLYNSGSYGYTF
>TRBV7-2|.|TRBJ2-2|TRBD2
TGTGCCAGCAGCCCACAGCGGGATTTTTACAGGCCCGGGAAGCTGTTTTTT
CASSPQRDFYRPGKLFF
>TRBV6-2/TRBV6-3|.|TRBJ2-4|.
TGTGCCAGCAGTTACTCCGGCAGTCAAAACATTCAGTACTTC
CASSYSGSQNIQYF
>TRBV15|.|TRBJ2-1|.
TGTGCCACCAGATTCGCGACAGGTTTGGAATACAATGAGCAGTTCTTC
CATRFATGLEYNEQFF
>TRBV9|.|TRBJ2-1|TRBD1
TGTGCCAGCAGCGTCGGACAGGGAACCCAGCAGTTCTTC
CASSVGQGTQQFF
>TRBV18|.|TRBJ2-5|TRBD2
TGTGCCAGCTCACCTACAGGACTAGCGGGGGGAAAGGAGACCCAGTACTTC
CASSPTGLAGGKETQYF
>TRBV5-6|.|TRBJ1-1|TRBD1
TGTGCCAGCAGGGGGGACAGGGGTTATACTGAAGCTTTCTTT
CASRGDRGYTEAFF
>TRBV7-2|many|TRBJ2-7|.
TGTGCCAGCAGCGGTGGAGGTGGGCCAACCTACGAGCAGTACTTC
CASSGGGGPTYEQYF
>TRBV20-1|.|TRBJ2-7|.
TGCAGTGCTAGAAGTTGGCAAGGTGTCTACGAGCAGTACTTC
CSARSWQGVYEQYF
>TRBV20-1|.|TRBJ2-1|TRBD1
TGCAGTGCTAGAGAGGGTGGACAGGGGGCCGGGAATGAGCAGTTCTTC
CSAREGGQGAGNEQFF
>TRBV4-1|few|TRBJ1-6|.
TGCGCCAGCAGCGAAGGGCCGACCTATAATTCACCCCTCCACTTT
CASSEGPTYNSPLHF
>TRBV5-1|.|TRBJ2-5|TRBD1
TGCGCCAGCTCCGAAGGCCTGATGACAGGGGCGCAGTACTTC
CASSEGLMTGAQYF
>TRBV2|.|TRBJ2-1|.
TGTGCCAGCAGTGACCTAGTGGTCCACAATGAGCAGTTCTTC
CASSDLVVHNEQFF
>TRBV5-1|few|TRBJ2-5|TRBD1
TGCGCCAGCAGCGTATTACAGGGGCGAGAGACCCAGTACTTC
CASSVLQGRETQYF
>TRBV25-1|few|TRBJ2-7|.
TGTGCCAGCAGGACGGACACCACAGGGATCACCTACGAGCAGTACTTC
CASRTDTTGITYEQYF
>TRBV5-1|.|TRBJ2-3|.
TGCGCCAGCAGCCCCCGGTCTTGGCTGGCAGATACGCAGTATTTT
CASSPRSWLADTQYF
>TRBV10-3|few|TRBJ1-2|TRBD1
TGTGCCATCGCTCCGGACCGGGGCAGGGGGAATAACTATGGCTACACCTTC
CAIAPDRGRGNNYGYTF
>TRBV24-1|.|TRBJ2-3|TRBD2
TGTGCCACCAGTGATACGGGCGGGAGGGCTGGAGATACGCAGTATTTT
CATSDTGGRAGDTQYF